The entry that follows covers one TCR beta chain sequence. Its antigen is not identified. Sequenced by immunoSEQ multiplex PCR; TCRdb stores in-frame clones only, minus some. The top ten clones hold roughly 0.13% of a sample with about 2.4 million clones, just over 90% of them seen once. The CDR3 runs to 16 residues. The record originates from a study of shared clonotypes between healthy human individuals. Whole-study findings and limits: Naive subsets usually exceeded memory subsets in estimated richness. A reduction in generation probabilities was seen for non-shared clonotypes relative to those shared by all four donors. Incomplete sequencing of sorted subsets was indicated by rarefaction despite large depth.

The clonotype originates from a man in his late teens or twenties in good health. This chain links TRBV21-1 with TRBJ2-3; whether TRBD2, the table's D call, matches the DNA was not checked. TRBV21-1 is classified as a pseudogene. The sequenced sample consisted of naive CD4+ T cells sorted from blood. Subset: CD45RA+ positively selected. The CDR3 sequence is CASSKIVGGSTDTQYF. For the CDR3, the DNA is TGTGCCAGCAGCAAAATCGTCGGGGGGAGCACAGATACGCAGTATTTT.